This TCR beta chain was recovered during a study of T cell changes during pregnancy in multiple sclerosis. Clones were sequenced by immunoSEQ multiplex PCR, and TCRdb holds only the in-frame ones, with some missing. Of 65,000 to 80,000 clones listed, around nine tenths are singletons. This CDR3 has 15 amino acids. The germline V and J ends were trimmed by 0 bases and 1 base, with 10 bases remaining between them. Germline values: CDR1 SGDLS, CDR2 YYNGEE. This receptor was obtained from a female donor with multiple sclerosis, enrolled in a pregnancy study. Sequenced here: CD4+ T cells from peripheral blood mononuclear cells, sampled before pregnancy. The chain uses TRBV9 and TRBJ1-1, with D perhaps TRBD1 (5 bases). CDR3 sequence reads: CASSVGQGPNTEAFF. The DNA for the CDR3 is TGTGCCAGCAGCGTAGGTCAGGGCCCGAACACTGAAGCTTTCTTT.